Presented here are 17 T cell receptor beta chains from one specimen sequenced in a study of control samples from healthy donors and cancer patients. The method was immunoSEQ multiplex PCR; TCRdb's version includes in-frame clones alone and lacks a portion of them. The table lists around 130,000 clones, more than 75% of them singletons, with about 12% in the top ten. The sample consisted of blood. These receptors all stem from a young man in good health.

J is TRBJ1-2 and V is TRBV12-3 or TRBV12-4; the D gene is possibly TRBD1 (5 bases). The CDR3 length is 12 residues. V was pared by 1 base and J by 8 bases, with 8 bases between. The DNA of the CDR3 is TGTGCCAGCAGTTTAGTCAGGGACGGCTACACCTTC. It encodes CASSLVRDGYTF.

The gene calls are TRBV30 and TRBJ1-6; D may be TRBD1 (5 bases). This CDR3 spans 15 amino acids. Looked up from germline, CDR1 is GTSNPN and CDR2 is SVGIG (reference sequence). V lost 1 base and J lost 7, with 14 bases in between. In nucleotides, the CDR3 is TGTGCCTGGAGTGAAGTGGACACCTCGAATTCACCCCTCCACTTT. This gives the protein CAWSEVDTSNSPLHF.

V gene TRBV5-1 combines with J gene TRBJ2-7; D may be TRBD1 (6 bases). Germline values: CDR1 SGHRS, CDR2 YFSETQ. This CDR3 region has 15 residues. The V end lost 4 bases, the J end lost 5 bases, and 19 bases lay between the germline ends. DNA of the CDR3: TGCGCCAGCAGCGCGGACAGCTTCGGGGTAGACGAGCAGTACTTC. Translating it yields CASSADSFGVDEQYF.

This sequence joins TRBV19 and TRBJ1-5; tentative D call: TRBD1 (6 bases). The germline CDR1 and CDR2 sequences are LNHDA and SQIVND (reference sequence). This CDR3 is built from 14 residues. The V end lost 6 bases, the J end lost 3 bases, and 12 bases lay between the germline ends. The CDR3 nucleotides read TGTGCCAGTAGAGAGGGGGTAGACAATCAGCCCCAGCATTTT. Its protein product is CASREGVDNQPQHF. Filled out from reference TRBV19 and TRBJ1-5, the complete variable domain reads DGGITQSPKYLFRKEGQNVTLSCEQNLNHDAMYWYRQDPGQGLRLIYYSQIVNDFQKGDIAEGYSVSREKKESFPLTVTSAQKNPTAFYLCASREGVDNQPQHFGDGTRLSIL.

The rearrangement joins TRBV7-2 to TRBJ1-3; no clear D. The CDR3 is 14 residues long. Per germline, CDR1 SGHTA and CDR2 FQGNSA. The V end was cut by 1 base, the J end by 4 bases, with 8 bases between. The chain's CDR3 is CASSLGGWGNTIYF. Written as DNA, the CDR3 is TGTGCCAGCAGCTTAGGGGGATGGGGAAACACCATATATTTT.

V gene TRBV6-1 combines with J gene TRBJ2-5; D not certain. The germline CDR1 and CDR2 sequences are MNHNS and SASEGT. The CDR3 loop spans 16 amino acids. Trimming removed 3 bases from V and 1 base from J, with 15 bases in between. CDR3 nucleotides: TGTGCCAGCAGTGATCGGTGGGTGCAGATCCAAGAGACCCAGTACTTC. Protein product: CASSDRWVQIQETQYF.

The V call is TRBV4-1, the J call TRBJ2-1, with 13 bases aligning to TRBD2. This CDR3 region has 19 residues. The ends lost 6 bases at V and 0 bases at J; junction bases unmatched: 11. CDR1 MGHRA and CDR2 YSYEKL come from the germline V gene. The CDR3 is CASSLRTSGGSSSYNEQFF. In DNA form, the CDR3 reads TGCGCCAGCAGTCTCCGGACTAGCGGGGGCTCCAGCTCCTACAATGAGCAGTTCTTC.

This sequence joins TRBV7-9 and TRBJ2-3; D not resolved. The V and J ends lost 5 bases and 0 bases respectively, with 12 bases between them. Germline loops: CDR1 SEHNR, CDR2 FQNEAQ (reference sequence). This CDR3 comprises 15 residues. CDR3 sequence: CASSVVLTSTDTQYF. The CDR3 DNA is TGTGCCAGCAGCGTTGTCCTTACTAGCACAGATACGCAGTATTTT.

The rearrangement links TRBV2 to TRBJ1-4, with TRBD1 as a possible D gene (6 bases). From germline, CDR1 is SNHLY and CDR2 FYNNEI. This CDR3 has 14 amino acids. Trimming removed 7 bases from V and 7 bases from J, with 16 bases in between. The CDR3 coding sequence is TGTGCCAGCAAGCGGGAGGGGGATAGTGAAAAACTGTTTTTT. This translates into CASKREGDSEKLFF.

A single count supports this clone. The chain uses TRBV29-1 and TRBJ1-2; D uncertain. Germline V gene lookup returns CDR1 SQVTM and CDR2 ANQGSEA. The CDR3 sequence is 15 residues long. The ends were cut back, 2 bases at V and 4 bases at J, with 17 bases in the middle. The DNA of the CDR3 is TGCAGCGTTGAACCCCTGGGATCGGCAGGCTATGGCTACACCTTC. It encodes CSVEPLGSAGYGYTF.

V and J are TRBV5-4 and TRBJ1-4; tentative D call: TRBD1 (6 bases). V lost 1 base and J lost 5, with 12 bases in between. Germline V gene sequence: CDR1 SGHNT, CDR2 YYREEE (reference sequence). This CDR3 comprises 15 residues. CDR3: CASSLSTGRNEKLFF. DNA of the CDR3: TGTGCCAGCAGCTTGTCTACAGGGCGGAATGAAAAACTGTTTTTT.

V usage is TRBV6-1 and J usage is TRBJ1-6; D might be TRBD1 (5 bases). Trimming removed 3 bases from V and 0 bases from J, with 12 bases in between. The CDR3 covers 17 residues. Germline CDR1 MNHNS, CDR2 SASEGT. CDR3 amino acids: CASSDRAGLSYNSPLHF. In DNA, the CDR3 is TGTGCCAGCAGTGACCGGGCAGGGCTCTCCTATAATTCACCCCTCCACTTT.

This sequence joins TRBV12-3 or TRBV12-4 and TRBJ1-2, with D uncertain. The CDR3 totals 13 residues. Trimming left V 3 bases short and J 4 bases short, with 9 bases between. The CDR3 DNA reads as TGTGCCAGCAGTTTTCAAGAGGCCTATGGCTACACCTTC. It specifies CASSFQEAYGYTF.

The rearrangement uses TRBV5-5 and TRBJ1-6; perhaps TRBD1 as D (5 bases). The V gene's germline CDR1 is SGHKS and CDR2 YYEKEE (reference sequence). V was pared by 5 bases and J by 2 bases, with 14 bases between. The CDR3 extends over 16 amino acids. The CDR3 protein is CASRFGALPYNSPLHF. The CDR3, as DNA: TGTGCCAGCAGATTTGGGGCTCTCCCCTATAATTCACCCCTCCACTTT.

CDR3 in DNA: TGTGCCAGCACAGGGGGATCCACTGAAGCTTTCTTT. This codes for CASTGGSTEAFF. The chain is built from TRBV2 and TRBJ1-1; 7 bases align to TRBD1. Unmatched junction bases numbered 3, after V lost 7 bases and J lost 4 bases. Germline assignment: CDR1 SNHLY and CDR2 FYNNEI. CDR3 length equals 12 residues.

The chain employs TRBV20-1 and TRBJ2-3; no reliable D call. The germline V gene has CDR1 DFQATT and CDR2 SNEGSKA (reference sequence). Trimming removed 3 bases from V and 5 bases from J, with 6 bases in between. The CDR3 sequence is 11 residues long. In DNA form, the CDR3 reads TGCAGTGCTAGGAGGAGAGATACGCAGTATTTT. It yields the protein CSARRRDTQYF.

This chain connects TRBV5-8 to TRBJ1-5, with no clear D. V lost 4 bases to trimming and J lost 0 bases, with 11 bases between them. The CDR3 covers 15 residues. The V gene's germline CDR1 is SGHTS and CDR2 YDEGEE. CDR3 nucleotide sequence: TGTGCCAGCAGCGCGACGTCCTATAGCAATCAGCCCCAGCATTTT. Encoded protein: CASSATSYSNQPQHF.